This TCR beta chain is drawn from a study of post-analysis software for immune sequencing data. Regarding the study as a whole: Among several TRBV segments more frequent in patients than controls were TRBV5-6, TRBV5-1 and TRBV20-1. Controls significantly exceeded multiple sclerosis patients in normalized Chao1 diversity.

The CDR3 is 14 amino acids. Per the germline V gene, CDR1 is MNHNS and CDR2 is SASEGT. V was shortened by 3 bases and J by 2 bases, with 8 bases between the two germline ends. On this clonotype itself: What it binds is unknown.

Unique-molecular-identifier-tagged TCR beta cDNA libraries were used. TCRdb reprocessed the PCR reads with MiXCR, giving one entry per CDR3 protein. This table has about 770,000 distinct CDR3 sequences, 35% to 55% appearing once. The material sequenced was blood. This chain connects TRBV6-1 to TRBJ2-1, with unresolved D. The sequence was collected from a girl between 10 and 17 years old with multiple sclerosis. Here the CDR3 DNA reads TGTGCCAGCAGTGAGTCGGGCACCTACAATGAGCAGTTCTTC. The encoded protein is CASSESGTYNEQFF.